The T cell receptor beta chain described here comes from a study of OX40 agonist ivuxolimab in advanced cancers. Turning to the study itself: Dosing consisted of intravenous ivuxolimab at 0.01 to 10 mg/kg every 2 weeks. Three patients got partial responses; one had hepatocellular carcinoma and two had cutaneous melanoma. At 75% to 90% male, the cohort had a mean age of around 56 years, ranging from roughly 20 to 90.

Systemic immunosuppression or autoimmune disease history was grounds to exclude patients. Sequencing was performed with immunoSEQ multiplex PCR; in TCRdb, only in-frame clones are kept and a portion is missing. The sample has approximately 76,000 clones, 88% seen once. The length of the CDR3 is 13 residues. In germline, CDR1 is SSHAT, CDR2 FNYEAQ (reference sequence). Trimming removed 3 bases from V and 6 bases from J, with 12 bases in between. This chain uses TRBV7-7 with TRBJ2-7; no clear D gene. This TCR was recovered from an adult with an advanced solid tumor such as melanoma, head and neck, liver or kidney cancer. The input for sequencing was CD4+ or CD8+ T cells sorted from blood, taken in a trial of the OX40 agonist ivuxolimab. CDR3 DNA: TGTGCCAGCAGCTTCGATCTTGGCGGCGAGCAGTACTTC. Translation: CASSFDLGGEQYF.